The clone carrying this TCR beta chain was seen just once. TCRdb's copy holds only in-frame clones and misses some; the assay was immunoSEQ multiplex PCR. The top ten hold 10% to 11% of the sample, which has roughly 20,000 clones, 85% to 90% seen once. This specimen comes from a study of blood T cell repertoires in COVID-19. Germline lookup yields CDR1 SGHRS and CDR2 YFSETQ. The J segment lost 4 bases and the V segment lost 3 bases, leaving 6 bases of the junction unmatched. The CDR3 spans 15 residues. The chain has TRBV5-1 and TRBJ2-5, with TRBD2 identical over 10 bases. The sample was peripheral blood. The clonotype originates from a human donor in a cohort sampled during active COVID-19. The CDR3 here is CASSSAGGRVETQYF. As DNA, the CDR3 is TGCGCCAGCAGCTCAGCGGGAGGGCGGGTAGAGACCCAGTACTTC.